What follows are 2 T cell receptor beta chains derived from one specimen sequenced in a study of blood T cells in healthy people across ages. Primers used in a second PCR of about 7 to 12 cycles were a sample-barcoded 5' primer and a J-beta primer mix. TCRdb reanalysed the 5' RACE reads using MiXCR and keeps one entry per CDR3 protein. The sample holds fewer than 2,000,000 distinct CDR3 sequences, roughly 43% seen once. The specimen sequenced was blood. The receptors were sampled from a human donor in good health.

This chain joins TRBV4-1 and TRBJ1-1; 7 bases match TRBD1. The CDR3 covers 17 residues. From germline, CDR1 is MGHRA and CDR2 YSYEKL. With 5 bases clipped from V and 0 bases from J, the junction kept 12 bases outside the gene matches. The CDR3 reads CASSSHRPGQLNTEAFF. The CDR3 DNA sequence: TGCGCCAGCAGCTCACACCGCCCGGGACAGCTGAACACTGAAGCTTTCTTT.

This clonotype came up a few times. The chain uses TRBV4-1 and TRBJ2-7, with 12 positions matching TRBD2. Germline-derived CDR1 and CDR2 are MGHRA and YSYEKL. This CDR3 region has 13 residues. V shed 4 bases and J 6 bases; nucleotides not matched to a gene: 1. CDR3 in amino acids: CASSRTSGVEQYF. CDR3 DNA: TGCGCCAGCAGCCGGACTAGCGGGGTCGAGCAGTACTTC.